The 13 T cell receptor beta chains in this list originate from one sample, sequenced in a study of identifying expanded T cells in peripheral blood. Here immunoSEQ multiplex PCR was the method, and the copy in TCRdb shows in-frame clones only, minus some. The sample includes about 130,000 clones, approximately 86% of them seen just once. Sequenced sample: blood. The receptors were sampled from a person aged 18 to 75 in good health.

The chain combines TRBV7-2 with TRBJ2-3; 9 positions agree with TRBD2. CDR1 SGHTA and CDR2 FQGNSA come from the germline V gene. Trimming cost V 6 bases and J 3 bases; bases outside gene matches: 7. CDR3 length equals 15 residues. In nucleotides, the CDR3 is TGTGCCAGCAGAATGGTAGCGGGGGTAACAGATACGCAGTATTTT. This sequence encodes CASRMVAGVTDTQYF.

The V gene is TRBV5-8, the J gene TRBJ1-4, with TRBD1 as a possible D gene (6 bases). Germline lookup yields CDR1 SGHTS and CDR2 YDEGEE. With 1 base removed from V and 15 bases from J, the gap between germline ends came to 16 bases. The CDR3 extends over 13 amino acids. The CDR3, as DNA: TGTGCCAGCAGCTTGTGGTCGGGGGGCTTTGTGTTTTTT. Translated, it gives CASSLWSGGFVFF. Using reference TRBV5-8 and TRBJ1-4 for the parts outside the CDR3, the full variable domain is EAGVTQSPTHLIKTRGQQATLRCSPISGHTSVYWYQQALGLGLQFLLWYDEGEERNRGNFPPRFSGRQFPNYSSELNVNALELEDSALYLCASSLWSGGFVFFGSGTQLSVL.

The chain combines TRBV7-2 with TRBJ2-1, with 8 bases identical to TRBD2. The CDR3 consists of 17 residues. V was clipped by 1 base and J by 5 bases; unmatched bases: 10. Germline V gene data show CDR1 as SGHTA and CDR2 as FQGNSA. As DNA, the CDR3 is TGTGCCAGCAGCTTAGTGGCTCAGCGGGGGAGAAACAATGAGCAGTTCTTC. This translates into CASSLVAQRGRNNEQFF.

This chain joins TRBV28 and TRBJ2-7; a possible D gene is TRBD1 (5 bases). CDR3 length equals 13 residues. Germline lookup yields CDR1 MDHEN and CDR2 SYDVKM. V was clipped by 6 bases and J by 0 bases, with 9 bases between them. In DNA, the CDR3 is TGTGCCAGCAGACAACAGGTCTCCTACGAGCAGTACTTC. Translation gives CASRQQVSYEQYF.

The V gene is TRBV10-1, the J gene TRBJ2-1; 9 bases agree with TRBD2. The germline gives CDR1 WNHNN, CDR2 SYGVQD (reference sequence). CDR3 length: 17 residues. V gave up 4 bases and J gave up 8 bases; unmatched junction bases: 15. The CDR3 protein is CASSGLAGSTRGDEQFF. For the CDR3, the DNA is TGCGCCAGCAGTGGGCTAGCGGGGAGCACTCGCGGGGATGAGCAGTTCTTC.

The gene calls are TRBV18 and TRBJ1-3, with a tentative D call TRBD1 (5 bases). Trimming stripped 3 bases from V and 2 bases from J, with 11 bases between. CDR1 KGHSH and CDR2 LQKENI come from the germline V gene. The CDR3 is 15 residues long. The CDR3 region has the DNA TGTGCCAGCTCACCGTCCATGGGGCCTGGAAACACCATATATTTT. It is translated as CASSPSMGPGNTIYF.

This clone occurred once. This chain links TRBV10-3 with TRBJ1-3; D uncertain. The CDR3 is 14 amino acids. The V gene's germline CDR1 is ENHRY and CDR2 SYGVKD. The ends were cut back, 8 bases at V and 4 bases at J, with 15 bases in the middle. In nucleotides, the CDR3 is TGTGCCATCGCCGGGAGGGAGACCGGAAACACCATATATTTT. Translation gives CAIAGRETGNTIYF.

Of note for this clone: Other nucleotide sequences in the sample specify the same CDR3. V gene TRBV7-6 combines with J gene TRBJ2-5; no clear D. The CDR3 totals 11 residues. Germline loops: CDR1 SGHVS, CDR2 FNYEAQ. The V and J ends lost 3 bases and 1 base respectively, with 0 bases between them. CDR3 protein: CASSFQETQYF. The CDR3 DNA sequence: TGTGCCAGCAGCTTCCAAGAGACCCAGTACTTC.

In nucleotides, the CDR3 is TGTGCCAGCAGTCCGGGACAGGGCAATGGGCATGAGAACAATCAGCCCCAGCATTTT. Encoded protein: CASSPGQGNGHENNQPQHF. The chain joins TRBV2 to TRBJ1-5, with TRBD1 matching 9 bases. Germline values: CDR1 SNHLY, CDR2 FYNNEI. The CDR3 length is 19 residues. Germline trimming cut 5 bases from V and 3 bases from J; bases unmatched to any gene: 17.

The chain recombines TRBV7-6 with TRBJ2-3; D not certain. From germline, CDR1 is SGHVS and CDR2 FNYEAQ. This CDR3 is 13 amino acids long. With 8 bases removed from V and 1 base from J, the gap between germline ends came to 10 bases. CDR3 region: CASAVRGTDTQYF. CDR3 in DNA: TGTGCCAGCGCGGTTAGGGGCACAGATACGCAGTATTTT.

The rearrangement uses TRBV4-2 and TRBJ1-4; D unresolved. The CDR3 loop spans 13 amino acids. With 2 bases removed from V and 8 bases from J, the gap between germline ends came to 9 bases. CDR1 and CDR2 from the germline V gene are LGHNA and YNFKEQ. The CDR3 coding sequence is TGTGCCAGCAGCCAACGGACCGGAGAAAAACTGTTTTTT. Amino acids: CASSQRTGEKLFF.

This chain uses TRBV5-1 with TRBJ1-2; maybe TRBD1 (6 bases). The CDR3 has 14 residues. Germline values: CDR1 SGHRS, CDR2 YFSETQ. V dropped 0 bases and J dropped 8 bases, with 14 bases sitting between them. CDR3 residues: CASSLGNRVGGYTF. CDR3 in DNA: TGCGCCAGCAGCTTGGGGAACAGGGTGGGCGGCTACACCTTC.

This clone has a single count. This rearrangement joins TRBV9 to TRBJ2-2, with TRBD2 identical over 7 bases. V lost 6 bases, J lost 1 base, and 9 bases stayed unmatched. The V gene's germline CDR1 is SGDLS and CDR2 YYNGEE. This CDR3 region has 16 residues. As DNA, the CDR3 is TGTGCCAGCACACCCCTTGGGGGGGGGAACACCGGGGAGCTGTTTTTT. Protein product: CASTPLGGGNTGELFF.